Following are 21 T cell receptor beta chains from one sample sequenced in a study of T cell repertoires in cytomegalovirus infection (dated by TCRdb to about 2019). The treatment or condition label, as the study defines it: in vitro stimulation with specific CMV peptide epitopes to enrich CMV-specific T cells. Their antigens remain unidentified. The sequencer listed for this sample is Illumina HiSeq 1500. The public reads were quality trimmed at Q25 with fastp and then assembled into clones with MiXCR by TCRdb, keeping productive beta chains. Each CDR3 protein gets just one entry, which takes the most common genes and DNA from the rows behind it. Within this sample are some 480,000 distinct CDR3 sequences, with around 35% of them counted one time only. The ten top clones hold about a sixth of the sample. Sequenced material: cultured PBMCs, taken from culture after CMV antigen stimulation. Receptor source: a human donor in good health (CMV status not recorded). Some clones in this sample may be carry-over from other donors' samples.

The J gene is TRBJ2-1, the V gene TRBV4-1; 15 positions agree with TRBD2. Trimming cost V 4 bases and J 2 bases; bases outside gene matches: 12. Germline loops: CDR1 MGHRA, CDR2 YSYEKL. The CDR3 contains 20 residues. CDR3 region: CASSPGLAGGYTTAYNEQFF. CDR3 in DNA: TGCGCCAGCAGCCCCGGACTAGCGGGAGGGTATACGACAGCCTACAATGAGCAGTTCTTC.

V gene TRBV2 combines with J gene TRBJ1-6; tentative D call: TRBD1 (5 bases). The CDR3 runs 14 residues. V was shortened by 9 bases and J by 4 bases, with 13 bases between the two germline ends. Germline values: CDR1 SNHLY, CDR2 FYNNEI. CDR3 sequence: CASREGRYNSPLHF. For the CDR3, the DNA is TGTGCCAGTAGGGAGGGACGGTATAATTCACCCCTCCACTTT.

In regard to this clonotype: Because it lacks the conserved phenylalanine or tryptophan at the end, this CDR3 is likely a read error. The V and J genes are TRBV4-1 and TRBJ2-1; TRBD2 might be the D (6 bases). V was clipped by 8 bases and J by 3 bases, with 14 bases between them. The CDR3 runs to 14 residues. CDR1 MGHRA and CDR2 YSYEKL come from the germline V gene. This CDR3 reads CASSGTAVYNEQFL. The CDR3 region has the DNA TGCGCCAGCTCCGGGACTGCAGTCTACAATGAGCAGTTCTTA.

The rearrangement links TRBV7-9 to TRBJ2-1; no clear D. Germline V gene data show CDR1 as SEHNR and CDR2 as FQNEAQ (reference sequence). V was shortened by 1 base and J by 5 bases, with 9 bases between the two germline ends. The CDR3 totals 14 residues. The CDR3 loop is CASSLEGWDNEQFF. The DNA of the CDR3 is TGTGCCAGCAGCTTAGAGGGTTGGGACAATGAGCAGTTCTTC.

This clonotype was picked up a small number of times. Germline and junction disagree at one end, which may indicate a read error. This chain joins TRBV7-7 and TRBJ2-1; 7 positions agree with TRBD2. The CDR3 is 16 amino acids. The germline V gene has CDR1 SSHAT and CDR2 FNYEAQ (reference sequence). The DNA for the CDR3 is TGTGCTAGCAGCTTAGAAACAGCGGGATCCTACAATGAGCAGTTCTTC. Translation: CASSLETAGSYNEQFF.

This clonotype was counted between two and nine times. The chain uses TRBV4-3 and TRBJ2-7; TRBD2 agrees at 9 bases. After removal of 4 bases from V and 5 bases from J, the junction contained 6 bases not matched to a gene. From germline, CDR1 is LGHNA and CDR2 YSLEER. This CDR3 is built from 14 residues. In DNA form, the CDR3 reads TGCGCCAGCAGCCGAGTAGCGGGGGTCCACGAGCAGTACTTC. Its protein is CASSRVAGVHEQYF.

CDR3 in amino acids: CASSLSYYNEQFF. CDR3 sequence (DNA): TGTGCCAGCAGTTTATCCTACTACAATGAGCAGTTCTTC. This chain connects TRBV12-3 or TRBV12-4 to TRBJ2-1; D unresolved. Trimming shortened V by 2 bases and J by 3 bases, and 5 bases separated the two germline ends. The CDR3 runs to 13 residues.

The CDR3 loop reads CASSRRGKAYEQYV. The DNA of the CDR3 is TGTGCCAGCAGCCGACGGGGGAAAGCCTACGAGCAGTACGTC. J is TRBJ2-7 and V is TRBV6-2 or TRBV6-3, with D tentatively TRBD2 (6 bases). Trimming pared 6 bases from V and 2 bases from J, leaving 14 bases between. CDR3 length: 14 amino acids. CDR1 is MNHEY and CDR2 is SVGEGT in the germline V gene.

The gene calls are TRBV19 and TRBJ1-1; D gene unclear. CDR1 LNHDA and CDR2 SQIVND come from the germline V gene (reference sequence). The V end lost 4 bases, the J end lost 10 bases, and 10 bases lay between the germline ends. There are 11 residues in the CDR3. The DNA of the CDR3 is TGTGCCAGTAGTACCCGCGTGGCAGCTTTCTTT. Translation gives CASSTRVAAFF.

This chain joins TRBV29-1 and TRBJ2-5; no firm D call. Germline V gene lookup returns CDR1 SQVTM and CDR2 ANQGSEA. The CDR3 has 12 residues. Trimming pared 6 bases from V and 4 bases from J, leaving 12 bases between. The CDR3 DNA is TGCAGCGTCTCGCACTCAAGAGAGACCCAGTACTTC. Amino acid sequence: CSVSHSRETQYF.

This clonotype came up a few times. The chain joins TRBV6-1 to TRBJ2-1; D unclear. Germline V lookup: CDR1 MNHNS, CDR2 SASEGT. The CDR3 is 14 amino acids. V was clipped by 8 bases and J by 3 bases, with 14 bases between them. CDR3 in amino acids: CASSSEPFYNEQFF. CDR3 nucleotide sequence: TGTGCCAGCTCCTCGGAGCCGTTCTACAATGAGCAGTTCTTC.

This chain joins TRBV20-1 and TRBJ1-2; unclear D gene. The ends were cut back, 5 bases at V and 8 bases at J, with 18 bases in the middle. The CDR3 has 13 amino acids. The V gene's germline CDR1 is DFQATT and CDR2 SNEGSKA (reference sequence). The CDR3 DNA sequence: TGCAGTGCTCCCCCCCCCGGGATGGGAGGCTACACCTTC. It yields the protein CSAPPPGMGGYTF.

This clonotype came up a few times. This sequence joins TRBV6-2 or TRBV6-3 and TRBJ2-2, with 12 bases fitting TRBD2. Germline assignment: CDR1 MNHEY and CDR2 SVGEGT. J was trimmed by 3 bases and V by 8 bases; bases with no gene match: 1. This CDR3 is built from 14 residues. DNA of the CDR3: TGTGCCAGCGGACTAGCGGGGTACACCGGGGAGCTGTTTTTT. This encodes CASGLAGYTGELFF.

This chain connects TRBV6-1 to TRBJ2-1; 10 bases fit TRBD2. The CDR3 has 17 amino acids. Trimming removed 6 bases from V and 6 bases from J; junction bases left unmatched: 14. Germline CDR1 reads MNHNS; CDR2 reads SASEGT. CDR3 DNA: TGTGCCAGCAGACTCGGGGCTAGCGGGAGAGAAGGCAATGAGCAGTTCTTC. It specifies CASRLGASGREGNEQFF.

This clonotype was counted between two and nine times. V is TRBV5-5 and J is TRBJ2-1; 7 bases line up with TRBD1. The CDR3 is 18 amino acids. J lost 2 bases, V lost 0 bases, and 11 bases had no gene match. CDR1 and CDR2 (germline): SGHKS, YYEKEE (reference sequence). The CDR3 nucleotides are TGTGCCAGCAGCTTGGGAACGGTGACAGGGACAACCTACAATGAGCAGTTCTTC. It yields the protein CASSLGTVTGTTYNEQFF.

The chain uses TRBV27 and TRBJ2-7; 8 bases match TRBD2. The CDR3 is made up of 15 amino acids. Germline V gene data show CDR1 as MNHEY and CDR2 as SMNVEV (reference sequence). The V and J ends lost 5 bases and 2 bases, in that order; junction bases with no gene match: 8. In nucleotides, the CDR3 is TGTGCCAGCAGTAGGCCCGGGACTAGTCCCTACGAGCAGTACTTC. It is translated as CASSRPGTSPYEQYF.

This chain uses TRBV12-3 or TRBV12-4 with TRBJ1-1, with 7 bases fitting TRBD1. V shed 3 bases, J shed 5 bases, and the junction held 6 bases outside the gene matches. This CDR3 is built from 14 residues. CDR3 residues: CASSLTGKVTEAFF. The CDR3 coding sequence is TGTGCCAGCAGTTTGACAGGGAAGGTAACTGAAGCTTTCTTT.

As DNA, the CDR3 is TGTGCCAGCACCCCCTCGGGGCTACCCTCCTACGAGCAGTACTTC. Translation: CASTPSGLPSYEQYF. The V and J genes are TRBV9 and TRBJ2-7; perhaps D is TRBD1 or TRBD2 (5 bases each). Between the trimmed V and J ends, which lost 6 bases and 0 bases, there was a span of 16 bases. Germline CDR1 SGDLS, CDR2 YYNGEE. The CDR3 runs 15 residues.

The J gene is TRBJ2-7, the V gene TRBV7-9, with 10 positions matching TRBD2. CDR1 is SEHNR and CDR2 is FQNEAQ in the germline V gene (reference sequence). The CDR3 covers 15 residues. Trimming took 2 bases from V and 6 from J; bases not matched to a gene: 7. CDR3 region: CASSLMASGRVEQYV. The CDR3 DNA reads TGTGCCAGCAGCTTAATGGCTAGCGGGAGAGTCGAGCAGTACGTC.

This sequence joins TRBV6-2 or TRBV6-3 and TRBJ2-1, with TRBD2 identical over 8 bases. J was trimmed by 1 base and V by 5 bases; bases with no gene match: 7. Per the germline V gene, CDR1 is MNHEY and CDR2 is SVGEGT. CDR3 length: 16 residues. CDR3 nucleotide sequence: TGTGCCAGCAGTCCGCGACTAGCGAAGTCCTACAATGAGCAGTTCTTC. Translation gives CASSPRLAKSYNEQFF.

CDR3 region: CASSPQPGFTYEQYF. The CDR3 DNA reads as TGTGCCAGCAGCCCACAACCCGGGTTTACCTACGAGCAGTACTTC. The J gene is TRBJ2-7, the V gene TRBV12-3 or TRBV12-4; D is uncertain. This CDR3 has 15 amino acids. V was clipped by 6 bases and J by 2 bases, with 17 bases between them.